The entry that follows covers one TCR beta chain sequence. Its antigen is not identified. Trimming removed 6 bases from V and 2 bases from J, with 11 bases in between. The CDR3 consists of 13 residues. Germline V gene sequence: CDR1 MDHEN, CDR2 SYDVKM. This sample is drawn from a study of shared clonotypes between healthy human individuals. As defined, naive CD8 cells were CD45RO-negative and positively selected for CCR7, with terminally differentiated effector memory CD45RA+ cells excluded. Study outcomes and limitations: Inspection by rarefaction showed sorted-subset sequencing to be incomplete despite large depth. In a handful of donors, around 4.8% of naive CD4 clonotypes appeared in common.

Some clones are missing from TCRdb's copy, which holds only in-frame ones; the method was immunoSEQ multiplex PCR. The table shows under 600,000 clones, with nearly 98% occurring only once. The sequencing input was naive CD8+ T cells sorted from blood. This receptor was taken from a man under 40 in good health. V gene TRBV28 combines with J gene TRBJ2-7; D unresolved. CDR3 bases: TGTGCCAGCAGAACCGGGCTTACCTACGAGCAGTACTTC. Translated: CASRTGLTYEQYF.